The 17 T cell receptor beta chains below all came from one sample that was sequenced in a study of shared clonotypes between healthy human individuals. The table came from immunoSEQ multiplex PCR; TCRdb's copy has only in-frame clones and leaves some out. The sample carries around 990,000 clones, roughly 80% recorded once. Sample: memory CD4+ T cells from PBMCs. The subset: CD45RA-negative fraction. These receptors came from a man between 18 and 29 years old in good health. Some clones in this sample may be carry-over from other donors' samples.

There are many counts of this clone. The chain carries TRBV5-4 and TRBJ2-5, with 11 bases aligning to TRBD2. The junction had 6 bases not matched to a gene; V was cut back by 7 bases and J by 1 base. CDR1 is SGHNT and CDR2 is YYREEE in the germline V gene (reference sequence). The CDR3 totals 15 residues. Here the CDR3 reads CASSRLAGSQETQYF. In nucleotides, the CDR3 is TGTGCCAGCTCCAGACTAGCGGGAAGCCAAGAGACCCAGTACTTC.

The CDR3 loop reads CASSFVGGGEQYF. The CDR3 region has the DNA TGTGCCAGCAGCTTCGTCGGCGGGGGCGAGCAGTACTTC. The chain joins TRBV5-6 to TRBJ2-5; TRBD2 agrees at 7 bases. TRBJ2-7 explains the end of the DNA better; the J call may be wrong. CDR1 is SGHDT, CDR2 YYEEEE, per germline. This CDR3 has 13 amino acids.

The table lists this clone with a few counts. The gene calls are TRBV30 and TRBJ1-1; D may be TRBD1 (5 bases). This CDR3 comprises 12 residues. The germline gives CDR1 GTSNPN, CDR2 SVGIG (reference sequence). With 3 bases removed from V and 10 bases from J, the gap between germline ends came to 15 bases. Here the CDR3 DNA reads TGTGCCTGGAGCCGGCTTGGACAAGTAGCTTTCTTT. Its translation: CAWSRLGQVAFF. The complete variable domain, with remaining parts taken from reference TRBV30 and TRBJ1-1, reads SQTIHQWPATLVQPVGSPLSLECTVEGTSNPNLYWYRQAAGRGLQLLFYSVGIGQISSEVPQNLSASRPQDRQFILSSKKLLLSDSGFYLCAWSRLGQVAFFGQGTRLTVV.

Notes on this clone: Since no conserved phenylalanine or tryptophan closes the CDR3, a read error is the likely cause. This rearrangement joins TRBV28 to TRBJ2-7; 14 nucleotides match TRBD2. The trim removed 3 bases at V and 1 base at J, leaving 5 bases unmatched. Looked up from germline, CDR1 is MDHEN and CDR2 is SYDVKM. This CDR3 spans 17 amino acids. The CDR3 DNA is TGTGCCAGCAGTTTCGGGACTAGCGGGAGTTTTTCCTACGAGCAGTACCTT. Encoded protein: CASSFGTSGSFSYEQYL.

J is TRBJ1-3 and V is TRBV5-1; D uncertain. CDR3 size: 15 residues. Trimming removed 5 bases from V and 0 bases from J, with 12 bases in between. The V gene's germline CDR1 is SGHRS and CDR2 YFSETQ. CDR3 region: CASRLSTTSGNTIYF. The CDR3, as DNA: TGCGCCAGCAGACTATCGACTACCTCTGGAAACACCATATATTTT.

V and J are TRBV15 and TRBJ2-5, with D perhaps being TRBD1 or TRBD2 (6 bases each). The J call may be wrong; the DNA end is better matched by TRBJ2-7. Looked up from germline, CDR1 is LNHNV and CDR2 is YYDKDF (reference sequence). The CDR3 is 17 residues long. The CDR3 spells CATSRPPLQGLPYEQYF. For the CDR3, the DNA is TGTGCCACCAGCAGACCCCCCCTACAGGGACTCCCCTACGAGCAGTACTTC.

The chain carries TRBV5-1 and TRBJ2-2; D gene unclear. V was trimmed by 1 base and J by 3 bases, leaving 10 bases between them. The CDR3 contains 15 residues. Germline loops: CDR1 SGHRS, CDR2 YFSETQ. The CDR3 loop is CASSLSPGDTGELFF. The CDR3 nucleotides are TGCGCCAGCAGCTTGAGTCCAGGCGACACCGGGGAGCTGTTTTTT.

This chain joins TRBV6-6 and TRBJ2-7; 9 positions agree with TRBD2. CDR3 length: 16 amino acids. Germline CDR1 and CDR2: MNHNY and SVGAGI (reference sequence). V trimming: 6 bases; J trimming: 2 bases; junction bases outside the gene matches: 11. CDR3 DNA: TGTGCCAGCAGCCGGGGGACTAGCCAATCAACCTACGAGCAGTACTTC. It translates to CASSRGTSQSTYEQYF.

The CDR3 nucleotides read TGCGCCAGCAGCCCCGGAGGAGGGGACTACGAGCAGTACTTC. Translating it yields CASSPGGGDYEQYF. This sequence joins TRBV10-1 and TRBJ2-7; D may be TRBD2 (6 bases). The CDR3 totals 14 residues. Germline V gene data show CDR1 as WNHNN and CDR2 as SYGVQD (reference sequence). With 6 bases removed from V and 3 bases from J, the gap between germline ends came to 15 bases.

In this sample, this clone turned up a few times. The chain carries TRBV28 and TRBJ2-7; 9 nucleotides match TRBD1. The CDR3 totals 15 residues. Germline V gene sequence: CDR1 MDHEN, CDR2 SYDVKM. J lost 2 bases, V lost 5 bases, and 7 bases had no gene match. The CDR3 region is CASSIAGTGTYEQYF. The CDR3 DNA reads as TGTGCCAGCAGTATCGCCGGGACAGGGACCTACGAGCAGTACTTC.

This chain uses TRBV18 with TRBJ2-7; D perhaps matches TRBD2 (5 bases). Germline CDR1 and CDR2: KGHSH and LQKENI. The CDR3 contains 15 residues. The germline V and J ends were trimmed by 2 bases and 3 bases, with 14 bases remaining between them. The CDR3 reads CASSPTMDGDYEQYF. The CDR3 DNA is TGTGCCAGCTCACCAACGATGGACGGGGACTACGAGCAGTACTTC.

The V gene is TRBV7-8, the J gene TRBJ2-1; the D gene is possibly TRBD2 (5 bases). The CDR3 length is 18 residues. Trimming pared 1 base from V and 7 bases from J, leaving 23 bases between. Germline loops: CDR1 SGHVS, CDR2 FQNEAQ. CDR3 sequence (DNA): TGTGCCAGCAGCTTAGGGTTGTATCGTAGCGTTACGTCTAATGAGCAGTTCTTC. This encodes CASSLGLYRSVTSNEQFF.

The chain employs TRBV28 and TRBJ2-7; 10 bases map to TRBD2. CDR3 length: 18 residues. Per the germline V gene, CDR1 is MDHEN and CDR2 is SYDVKM. Germline trimming cut 0 bases from V and 4 bases from J; bases unmatched to any gene: 12. CDR3 loop: CASSLCGASGSLSYEQYF. CDR3 coding DNA: TGTGCCAGCAGTTTATGCGGGGCTAGCGGGAGTCTAAGTTACGAGCAGTACTTC.

The gene calls are TRBV12-5 and TRBJ2-5, with 8 bases that match TRBD2. The CDR3 consists of 13 residues. CDR1 and CDR2 from the germline V gene are LGHNT and FRNRAP. V dropped 3 bases and J dropped 4; count of bases not matched to a gene: 1. The CDR3 DNA reads as TGTGCTAGTGGTTTTAGCGGGGCAGAGACCCAGTACTTC. Its protein product is CASGFSGAETQYF.

This clone was picked up many times. This CDR3 is also generated by other DNA sequences in the sample. The chain employs TRBV28 and TRBJ2-3; D gene unclear. The V gene lost 6 bases and the J gene lost 2 bases, with 3 bases spanning the gap. Germline loops: CDR1 MDHEN, CDR2 SYDVKM. The CDR3 runs to 11 residues. The DNA for the CDR3 is TGTGCCAGCAGCGACACAGATACGCAGTATTTT. Translated: CASSDTDTQYF.

V and J are TRBV19 and TRBJ2-7, with 7 bases matching TRBD1. The germline gives CDR1 LNHDA, CDR2 SQIVND (reference sequence). The trim removed 1 base at V and 1 base at J, leaving 1 base unmatched. The CDR3 has 14 residues. The CDR3 region is CASSIATGSYEQYF. In nucleotides, the CDR3 is TGTGCCAGTAGTATAGCGACAGGGTCCTACGAGCAGTACTTC.

The chain carries TRBV30 and TRBJ2-5, with 7 positions matching TRBD2. The CDR3 is 14 residues long. The trim removed 5 bases at V and 2 bases at J, leaving 8 bases unmatched. CDR1 and CDR2 (germline): GTSNPN, SVGIG (reference sequence). The CDR3 sequence: CAWAWGGVQETQYF. CDR3 coding DNA: TGTGCCTGGGCTTGGGGGGGGGTTCAAGAGACCCAGTACTTC.